What follows are 24 T cell receptor beta chains derived from one specimen sequenced in a study of memory CD4+ T cells and cytomegalovirus serostatus. Only in-frame clones appear in the TCRdb table, and some are missing; sequencing was by immunoSEQ multiplex PCR. The sample has 40,000 to 50,000 clones, around 80% seen once; the top ten hold more than 0.9%. Single viable CD3+CD4+CD8-CD45RO+ cells were sorted as the memory CD4+ T cells. The sample was memory CD4+ T cells from blood. These receptors originate from an adult in good health and CMV-seronegative.

This clone has only one observation. V and J are TRBV19 and TRBJ1-1; D is unclear. V dropped 3 bases and J dropped 4 bases, with 6 bases sitting between them. The germline gives CDR1 LNHDA, CDR2 SQIVND (reference sequence). The CDR3 contains 12 residues. In DNA form, the CDR3 reads TGTGCCAGTAGTATGGAGGGCACTGAAGCTTTCTTT. Protein: CASSMEGTEAFF.

J is TRBJ1-6 and V is TRBV30; 7 positions agree with TRBD1. The CDR3 has 16 amino acids. Germline CDR1 reads GTSNPN; CDR2 reads SVGIG (reference sequence). Losses at the gene ends were 2 bases for V and 7 bases for J; bases not matched to a gene: 11. Written as DNA, the CDR3 is TGTGCCTGGAGTCCATCCCCCGGGACAGCAAATTCACCCCTCCACTTT. It codes for CAWSPSPGTANSPLHF.

This clone showed up just a few times. The chain uses TRBV18 and TRBJ1-4, with D tentatively TRBD1 (6 bases). V was shortened by 5 bases and J by 7 bases, with 17 bases between the two germline ends. Germline CDR1 and CDR2: KGHSH and LQKENI. The CDR3 sequence is 15 residues long. CDR3 residues: CASSSAQGRGEKLFF. The CDR3 nucleotides are TGTGCCAGCTCATCAGCACAGGGAAGAGGTGAAAAACTGTTTTTT.

The chain combines TRBV6-4 with TRBJ1-1; TRBD1 might be the D (5 bases). The CDR3 is 15 amino acids. Germline-derived CDR1 and CDR2 are MRHNA and SNTAGT. The ends were cut back, 0 bases at V and 5 bases at J, with 13 bases in the middle. CDR3 bases: TGTGCCAGCAGTGACTCGCGGGGGGAGGGAACTGAAGCTTTCTTT. This translates into CASSDSRGEGTEAFF.

This clone came up once. The V call is TRBV7-3, the J call TRBJ2-7; a possible D gene is TRBD2 (5 bases). The germline V and J ends were trimmed by 5 bases and 2 bases, with 10 bases remaining between them. The CDR3 sequence is 13 residues long. CDR1 is SGHTA and CDR2 is FQGTGA in the germline V gene. CDR3 region: CASSVDGTYEQYF. In nucleotides, the CDR3 is TGTGCCAGCAGCGTGGACGGGACCTACGAGCAGTACTTC.

The rearrangement links TRBV7-2 to TRBJ2-3; 10 bases are a match to TRBD1. The germline gives CDR1 SGHTA, CDR2 FQGNSA. This CDR3 comprises 16 residues. The V gene end was trimmed by 5 bases and the J gene end by 3 bases; junction bases not matched to a gene: 8. The CDR3 coding sequence is TGTGCCAGCAGCCTAGAGGGACAGGGGAGGACAGATACGCAGTATTTT. This codes for CASSLEGQGRTDTQYF.

This rearrangement joins TRBV5-1 to TRBJ1-2, with D perhaps TRBD1 (5 bases). The CDR3 is 15 residues long. Germline lookup yields CDR1 SGHRS and CDR2 YFSETQ. V was cut by 2 bases and J by 8 bases, with 19 bases left in between. CDR3 residues: CASSLTGTLSGGYTF. DNA for the CDR3: TGCGCCAGCAGCTTAACGGGGACTCTTTCTGGGGGCTACACCTTC.

This chain uses TRBV6-6 with TRBJ1-2; no clear D gene. The CDR3 totals 15 residues. V shed 0 bases and J shed 6 bases, with 14 bases lying between them. Looked up from germline, CDR1 is MNHNY and CDR2 is SVGAGI (reference sequence). CDR3 sequence: CASSYSAAGADGYTF. The CDR3 coding sequence is TGTGCCAGCAGTTACTCAGCCGCTGGTGCGGATGGCTACACCTTC.

The chain links TRBV7-2 to TRBJ2-3; TRBD1 matches at 10 bases. This CDR3 has 15 amino acids. The germline CDR1 and CDR2 sequences are SGHTA and FQGNSA. The V and J ends lost 5 bases and 5 bases, in that order; junction bases with no gene match: 7. Here the CDR3 DNA reads TGTGCCAGCAGCATCGGGACAGGGGTAATAGATACGCAGTATTTT. Encoded protein: CASSIGTGVIDTQYF.

The J gene is TRBJ1-1, the V gene TRBV15; no clear D. Germline CDR1 LNHNV, CDR2 YYDKDF (reference sequence). V lost 2 bases and J lost 0, with 7 bases in between. This CDR3 has 14 residues. The CDR3 loop is CATSRLLMNTEAFF. CDR3 nucleotide sequence: TGTGCCACCAGCAGACTTCTCATGAACACTGAAGCTTTCTTT.

The chain employs TRBV4-1 and TRBJ1-1; unclear D gene. This CDR3 is built from 13 residues. The germline V gene has CDR1 MGHRA and CDR2 YSYEKL. V gave up 2 bases and J gave up 11 bases, with 15 bases separating them. CDR3 loop: CASSQTGPSGAFF. The CDR3 coding sequence is TGCGCCAGCAGCCAAACCGGCCCTTCTGGGGCTTTCTTT.

The chain has TRBV5-6 and TRBJ1-2; TRBD1 might be the D (5 bases). The V gene lost 2 bases and the J gene lost 5 bases, with 19 bases spanning the gap. CDR1 and CDR2 (germline): SGHDT, YYEEEE. This CDR3 is 16 amino acids long. As DNA, the CDR3 is TGTGCCAGCAGCTTCGTTCGTGGAGGGACTCGATATGGCTACACCTTC. It codes for CASSFVRGGTRYGYTF.

V usage is TRBV30 and J usage is TRBJ1-3, with D tentatively TRBD1 (5 bases). V was trimmed by 1 base and J by 1 base, leaving 11 bases between them. This CDR3 has 15 residues. Germline CDR1 GTSNPN, CDR2 SVGIG (reference sequence). CDR3 DNA sequence: TGTGCCTGGAGTGCCGGGACGCAATCTGGAAACACCATATATTTT. Translation gives CAWSAGTQSGNTIYF.

This clone appeared a single time. The chain carries TRBV11-2 and TRBJ2-7; tentatively, D is TRBD1 (6 bases). This CDR3 comprises 14 residues. Germline CDR1 reads SGHAT; CDR2 reads FQNNGV. Trimming stripped 0 bases from V and 2 bases from J, with 8 bases between. Here the CDR3 reads CASSLETGTYEQYF. In DNA form, the CDR3 reads TGTGCCAGCAGCTTAGAGACAGGCACCTACGAGCAGTACTTC.

The chain is built from TRBV6-4 and TRBJ2-2, with unresolved D. CDR1 MRHNA and CDR2 SNTAGT come from the germline V gene. Trimming stripped 5 bases from V and 0 bases from J, with 1 base between. CDR3 length: 12 residues. The DNA for the CDR3 is TGTGCCAGCAGTCCGAACACCGGGGAGCTGTTTTTT. It encodes CASSPNTGELFF.

V usage is TRBV6-5 and J usage is TRBJ2-1; D might be TRBD1 (5 bases). The germline V and J ends were trimmed by 2 bases and 9 bases, with 8 bases remaining between them. Germline values: CDR1 MNHEY, CDR2 SVGAGI. This CDR3 is built from 12 residues. CDR3 coding DNA: TGTGCCAGCAGTTACCCAAGGGGTGAGCAGTTCTTC. Encoded protein: CASSYPRGEQFF.

This clone has just one count. The chain couples TRBV18 to TRBJ2-5; D unresolved. The germline V and J ends were trimmed by 0 bases and 1 base, with 15 bases remaining between them. The CDR3 has 17 residues. Looked up from germline, CDR1 is KGHSH and CDR2 is LQKENI. The CDR3 DNA reads as TGTGCCAGCTCACCACCTATCTTGGGCTCCCTCCAAGAGACCCAGTACTTC. Translated: CASSPPILGSLQETQYF.

This sequence joins TRBV10-3 and TRBJ2-3; weak D call: TRBD1 (6 bases). CDR1 ENHRY and CDR2 SYGVKD come from the germline V gene. This CDR3 has 14 amino acids. Trimming pared 4 bases from V and 2 bases from J, leaving 10 bases between. The CDR3 loop reads CAISGTVSTDTQYF. CDR3 DNA: TGTGCCATCAGTGGGACAGTTTCCACAGATACGCAGTATTTT.

This clone occurred once. The chain combines TRBV6-5 with TRBJ2-7; 11 bases align to TRBD1. Germline CDR1 MNHEY, CDR2 SVGAGI. V lost 6 bases and J lost 3; bases outside the gene matches: 7. The CDR3 consists of 15 residues. For the CDR3, the DNA is TGTGCCAGCAGCAACGGACAGGGGGCTCTCTACGAGCAGTACTTC. It codes for CASSNGQGALYEQYF.

The chain couples TRBV5-5 to TRBJ1-5; the D is unclear. The V gene's germline CDR1 is SGHKS and CDR2 YYEKEE (reference sequence). The CDR3 has 15 amino acids. Trimming took off 0 bases at V and 2 bases at J, with 9 bases between the two ends. CDR3 sequence: CASSLVAQGNQPQHF. The CDR3 coding sequence is TGTGCCAGCAGCTTGGTTGCGCAAGGCAATCAGCCCCAGCATTTT.

The J gene is TRBJ2-1, the V gene TRBV7-2; D is possibly TRBD1 (7 bases). This CDR3 spans 16 amino acids. With 5 bases removed from V and 0 bases from J, the gap between germline ends came to 14 bases. Germline loops: CDR1 SGHTA, CDR2 FQGNSA. Here the CDR3 reads CASSPSGGRSYNEQFF. CDR3 in DNA: TGTGCCAGCAGCCCATCAGGGGGGCGCTCCTACAATGAGCAGTTCTTC.

The chain couples TRBV19 to TRBJ1-4, with 7 bases aligning to TRBD1. The CDR3 is made up of 14 amino acids. CDR1 is LNHDA, CDR2 SQIVND, per germline (reference sequence). Losses at the gene ends were 6 bases for V and 3 bases for J; bases not matched to a gene: 4. In DNA, the CDR3 is TGTGCCAGTAGCCGCGGGACAGCTAATGAAAAACTGTTTTTT. It is translated as CASSRGTANEKLFF.

The genes are TRBV25-1 and TRBJ2-5; 9 nucleotides line up with TRBD2. Looked up from germline, CDR1 is MGHDK and CDR2 is SYGVNS. Unmatched junction bases numbered 7, after V lost 4 bases and J lost 7 bases. This CDR3 has 14 residues. CDR3 bases: TGTGCCAGCAGTGCCCCGGGACTAGCAGGGACCCAGTACTTC. Translation gives CASSAPGLAGTQYF.

J is TRBJ2-7 and V is TRBV10-2; D possibly corresponds to TRBD2 (6 bases). The CDR3 consists of 14 residues. Germline CDR1 reads WSHSY; CDR2 reads SAAADI. V lost 4 bases, J lost 2 bases, and 12 bases lay in between. The CDR3, as DNA: TGCGCCAGCAGTGGGGGGGACGGACCCTACGAGCAGTACTTC. It codes for CASSGGDGPYEQYF.